These 20 T cell receptor beta chains were all obtained from the same sample, sequenced in a study of T cell repertoires in cytomegalovirus infection. MiXCR, run by TCRdb on the reads, gives a single entry per CDR3 protein. Of approximately 300,000 distinct CDR3 sequences listed, about 29% are singletons. No antigen has been assigned to these receptors. This specimen was cultured PBMCs, taken from culture after CMV antigen stimulation. The receptor source for this set is a human donor in good health (CMV status not recorded). Some clones in this sample may be carry-over from other donors' samples.

The J gene is TRBJ1-5, the V gene TRBV24-1; D remains unclear. CDR1 is KGHDR, CDR2 SFDVKD, per germline. Trimming stripped 3 bases from V and 2 bases from J, with 13 bases between. The CDR3 is 16 residues long. The CDR3 region is CATSDQDPLGNQPQHF. The CDR3, as DNA: TGTGCCACCAGTGATCAGGACCCACTTGGCAATCAGCCCCAGCATTTT.

This clonotype came up a few times. CDR3 nucleotides: TGTGCCAGCACCCCGGCGGGCAGCTACCCCTACGAGCAGTACTTC. Amino acids: CASTPAGSYPYEQYF. J is TRBJ2-7 and V is TRBV12-3 or TRBV12-4, with D perhaps TRBD2 (5 bases). This CDR3 has 15 residues. Trimming cost V 7 bases and J 2 bases, with 18 bases left between them.

The rearrangement joins TRBV15 to TRBJ2-6; D call uncertain. CDR1 and CDR2 (germline): LNHNV, YYDKDF (reference sequence). The CDR3 has 14 amino acids. Trimming left V 5 bases short and J 2 bases short, with 7 bases between. The CDR3 loop is CATSDPAGANVLTF. In DNA, the CDR3 is TGTGCCACCAGCGACCCCGCTGGGGCCAACGTCCTGACTTTC.

V gene TRBV11-2 combines with J gene TRBJ2-7; D is uncertain. V lost 5 bases and J lost 2, with 13 bases in between. Germline lookup yields CDR1 SGHAT and CDR2 FQNNGV. The CDR3 spans 14 residues. CDR3 sequence (DNA): TGTGCCAGCAGCGTGAGGTTGGGGACCTACGAGCAGTACTTC. Protein: CASSVRLGTYEQYF.

The table lists this clonotype with a few counts. The V call is TRBV6-6, the J call TRBJ1-2; no firm D call. With 0 bases removed from V and 11 bases from J, the gap between germline ends came to 19 bases. The germline V gene encodes CDR1 MNHNY and CDR2 SVGAGI (reference sequence). This CDR3 spans 15 amino acids. CDR3 protein: CASSYSARVLGGYTF. In DNA, the CDR3 is TGTGCCAGCAGTTACTCGGCTAGGGTCTTAGGAGGGTACACCTTC.

The chain recombines TRBV10-3 with TRBJ1-2; D uncertain. Germline assignment: CDR1 ENHRY and CDR2 SYGVKD. The V end lost 4 bases, the J end lost 5 bases, and 14 bases lay between the germline ends. The CDR3 has 14 residues. CDR3: CAISGPEEIYGYTF. CDR3 coding DNA: TGTGCCATCAGTGGTCCGGAGGAGATATATGGCTACACCTTC.

This clonotype was seen a handful of times. The rearrangement uses TRBV7-2 and TRBJ2-5; TRBD1 might be the D (6 bases). V dropped 0 bases and J dropped 3 bases, with 11 bases sitting between them. Germline V gene sequence: CDR1 SGHTA, CDR2 FQGNSA. This CDR3 is 15 amino acids long. The CDR3: CASSLAWQGKETQYF. The CDR3 DNA sequence: TGTGCCAGCAGCTTAGCGTGGCAGGGGAAAGAGACCCAGTACTTC.

The V and J genes are TRBV29-1 and TRBJ2-7, with 9 bases that match TRBD2. Germline V gives CDR1 SQVTM, CDR2 ANQGSEA. The V and J ends lost 3 bases and 6 bases, in that order; junction bases with no gene match: 9. This CDR3 has 14 residues. The DNA of the CDR3 is TGCAGCGTTGAGAAGACTAGCGGTAATAGCGAGCAGTACTTC. As protein: CSVEKTSGNSEQYF.

This clonotype was picked up many times. The genes are TRBV7-2 and TRBJ2-1; TRBD2 matches at 11 bases. Germline lookup yields CDR1 SGHTA and CDR2 FQGNSA. The CDR3 totals 17 residues. Trimming at V came to 4 bases and at J to 0 bases, leaving 5 bases not matched to a gene. CDR3 loop: CASSSSGLAGSYNEQFF. CDR3 DNA sequence: TGTGCCAGCAGCTCCTCCGGACTAGCGGGCTCCTACAATGAGCAGTTCTTC.

The table lists this clonotype with a few counts. The rearrangement joins TRBV6-1 to TRBJ2-7; D tentatively fits TRBD1 or TRBD2 (5 bases each). This CDR3 has 11 amino acids. V lost 8 bases to trimming and J lost 6 bases, with 11 bases between them. Germline V CDR1 and CDR2: MNHNS, SASEGT. CDR3 residues: CASLGRGEQYF. CDR3 DNA: TGTGCCAGCCTGGGACGGGGCGAGCAGTACTTC.

This clonotype is medium-sized (0.01 to 0.1%) by share. This chain joins TRBV11-2 and TRBJ2-1, with 9 bases lining up with TRBD2. This CDR3 comprises 15 residues. Germline assignment: CDR1 SGHAT and CDR2 FQNNGV. Trimming cost V 5 bases and J 2 bases; bases outside gene matches: 4. The CDR3 sequence: CASSGGLAPYNEQFF. CDR3 DNA sequence: TGTGCCAGCAGCGGGGGACTAGCCCCCTACAATGAGCAGTTCTTC. The full variable domain, its missing parts supplied by reference TRBV11-2 and TRBJ2-1, is EAGVAQSPRYKIIEKRQSVAFWCNPISGHATLYWYQQILGQGPKLLIQFQNNGVVDDSQLPKDRFSAERLKGVDSTLKIQPAKLEDSAVYLCASSGGLAPYNEQFFGPGTRLTVL.

This clonotype was seen a few times. The genes are TRBV9 and TRBJ2-3, with 7 bases fitting TRBD2. The CDR3 runs 17 residues. V lost 0 bases and J lost 1; bases outside the gene matches: 8. CDR1 and CDR2 (germline): SGDLS, YYNGEE. CDR3 DNA sequence: TGTGCCAGCAGCGTAGAGCTAGCGGAGCCCCGCACAGATACGCAGTATTTT. It encodes CASSVELAEPRTDTQYF.

This clonotype was seen a handful of times. The chain couples TRBV7-9 to TRBJ1-1, with D maybe TRBD1 (5 bases). The CDR3 runs to 15 residues. Trimming pared 1 base from V and 4 bases from J, leaving 13 bases between. Germline lookup yields CDR1 SEHNR and CDR2 FQNEAQ (reference sequence). CDR3 nucleotides: TGTGCCAGCAGCTTAGGGCAGCTGGGGGGCACTGAAGCTTTCTTT. Amino acid sequence: CASSLGQLGGTEAFF. Drawing the rest from reference TRBV7-9 and TRBJ1-1, the complete variable domain is DTGVSQNPRHKITKRGQNVTFRCDPISEHNRLYWYRQTLGQGPEFLTYFQNEAQLEKSRLLSDRFSAERPKGSFSTLEIQRTEQGDSAMYLCASSLGQLGGTEAFFGQGTRLTVV.

The V gene is TRBV6-5, the J gene TRBJ1-4; TRBD1 is a possible D gene (5 bases). The V end lost 0 bases, the J end lost 5 bases, and 10 bases lay between the germline ends. CDR1 is MNHEY and CDR2 is SVGAGI in the germline V gene. This CDR3 comprises 15 residues. CDR3 in amino acids: CASSYSGTVNEKLFF. The CDR3 DNA is TGTGCCAGCAGTTACTCTGGGACGGTGAATGAAAAACTGTTTTTT.

This clonotype was picked up a small number of times. The genes are TRBV4-2 and TRBJ2-5, with D maybe TRBD2 (6 bases). Germline V gene sequence: CDR1 LGHNA, CDR2 YNFKEQ. The CDR3 totals 15 residues. Trimming pared 1 base from V and 0 bases from J, leaving 9 bases between. Here the CDR3 DNA reads TGTGCCAGCAGCCAAGCACTAGCAGACCAAGAGACCCAGTACTTC. Amino acids: CASSQALADQETQYF.

The J gene is TRBJ2-3, the V gene TRBV20-1; D tentatively fits TRBD1 or TRBD2 (6 bases each). CDR3 length: 14 amino acids. Trimming pared 3 bases from V and 0 bases from J, leaving 10 bases between. Germline V lookup: CDR1 DFQATT, CDR2 SNEGSKA (reference sequence). As DNA, the CDR3 is TGCAGTGCTAGCGGGGGCCTTAGCACAGATACGCAGTATTTT. This codes for CSASGGLSTDTQYF.

This chain connects TRBV7-2 to TRBJ2-1, with 12 bases that match TRBD2. Germline V gives CDR1 SGHTA, CDR2 FQGNSA. The CDR3 length is 15 residues. Trimming cost V 8 bases and J 3 bases; bases outside gene matches: 5. The CDR3 here is CASRRLAGDYNEQFF. CDR3 bases: TGTGCCAGCCGAAGACTAGCGGGAGACTACAATGAGCAGTTCTTC. Looking up the rest from reference TRBV7-2 and TRBJ2-1 gives the full variable domain: GAGVSQSPSNKVTEKGKDVELRCDPISGHTALYWYRQSLGQGLEFLIYFQGNSAPDKSGLPSDRFSAERTGGSVSTLTIQRTQQEDSAVYLCASRRLAGDYNEQFFGPGTRLTVL.

This clonotype was recorded a few times. This sequence joins TRBV18 and TRBJ1-5, with TRBD1 matching over 12 bases. With V trimmed by 4 bases and J by 6 bases, 4 bases remained unmatched. Germline V gene sequence: CDR1 KGHSH, CDR2 LQKENI. The CDR3 is 15 amino acids. The CDR3 DNA sequence: TGTGCCAGCTCACGGGACAGGGGGCTGTTTCAGCCCCAGCATTTT. It translates to CASSRDRGLFQPQHF.

The V and J genes are TRBV14 and TRBJ1-2; tentatively, D is TRBD1 (5 bases). The CDR3 sequence is 18 residues long. V lost 0 bases and J lost 2, with 19 bases in between. CDR1 is SGHDN, CDR2 FVKESK, per germline. CDR3 in DNA: TGTGCCAGCAGCCAAGATTCCTATCGACAGAGACTAAACTATGGCTACACCTTC. Its protein is CASSQDSYRQRLNYGYTF.

J is TRBJ2-1 and V is TRBV6-2 or TRBV6-3; tentative D call: TRBD2 (6 bases). The ends were cut back, 6 bases at V and 4 bases at J, with 13 bases in the middle. This CDR3 has 14 residues. CDR1 is MNHEY, CDR2 SVGEGT, per germline. The CDR3 loop reads CASSQSGTYNEQFF. CDR3 DNA: TGTGCCAGCAGCCAATCGGGGACTTACAATGAGCAGTTCTTC.